These T cell receptor beta chains were read from a single sample in a study of blood T cell repertoires in COVID-19. Repertoires were generated with immunoSEQ multiplex PCR, while TCRdb's copy carries only in-frame clones and drops some. The repertoire includes some 200,000 clones, 70% to 90% of them detected once, and about 3% sits in the top ten. The sample comprised peripheral blood. The receptor set was obtained from a man between 40 and 49 years old with active or convalescent COVID-19. The CDR3 runs from the conserved cysteine through the conserved F or W. The order of the fields is J gene, V gene, CDR3 protein.

>TRBJ2-4|TRBV6-2/TRBV6-3
CASSSTGGNIQYF
>TRBJ1-3|TRBV5-6
CASTLLPKGSGNTIYF
>TRBJ1-2|TRBV27
CASSTAGQGPGYTF
>TRBJ1-3|TRBV29-1
CSAGQRNTIYF
>TRBJ1-4|TRBV6-5
CASRGQQNEKLFF
>TRBJ1-3|TRBV5-1
CASSPTGGPSGNTIYF
>TRBJ2-7|TRBV7-9
CASSLSEGLQYF
>TRBJ1-1|TRBV19
CASSPLEVLPGIEAFF
>TRBJ2-3|TRBV7-3
CASSLTRLAGVADTQYF
>TRBJ2-2|TRBV7-9
CASAPGGGLNTGELFF
>TRBJ2-7|TRBV28
CASSFNDRAEQYF
>TRBJ2-3|TRBV6-5
CASRGQGRGTDTQYF
>TRBJ2-5|TRBV4-3
CASSQADLAGGRETQYF
>TRBJ1-6|TRBV5-1
CASQDRRTNSPLHF
>TRBJ1-2|TRBV4-3
CASSQFRDSANYGYTF
>TRBJ1-6|TRBV5-8
CASSAPRQSYNSPLHF
>TRBJ1-6|TRBV4-3
CASRDQGQSNSPLHF
>TRBJ2-2|TRBV14
CASSQVFRGLAGELFF
>TRBJ1-3|TRBV4-1
CASSQVPRGDTIYF
>TRBJ2-5|TRBV19
CASSRDRGETQYF
>TRBJ2-3|TRBV3-1/TRBV3-2
CATEAGGGGATDTQYF
>TRBJ1-6|TRBV6-5
CASSYSGQGNSPLHF
>TRBJ2-2|TRBV11-2
CASSSNADRGDTGELFF
>TRBJ2-7|TRBV27
CASSPPGQGTYEQYF
>TRBJ1-2|TRBV9
CASSADTGIYGYTF
>TRBJ1-5|TRBV7-6
CASSFGGMEPQHF
>TRBJ1-5|TRBV19
CASSLGRQPQHF
>TRBJ1-5|TRBV19
CASSATGTGFPQPQHF
>TRBJ2-1|TRBV10-3
CATGGSGGPLEKFF
>TRBJ1-2|TRBV5-1
CASSAGEGAYYGYTF
>TRBJ2-7|TRBV4-3
CASSPGTDSYEQYF
>TRBJ2-1|TRBV7-3
CASSYNPGELNNEQFF
>TRBJ1-4|TRBV30
CAWRGQGATNEKLFF
>TRBJ2-2|TRBV19
CASSMRTINTGELFF
>TRBJ2-5|TRBV9
CASSVELEETQYF
>TRBJ1-5|TRBV7-3
CASSLKGDQPQHF
>TRBJ1-1|TRBV4-3
CASSQDLGRNTEAFF
>TRBJ2-3|TRBV18
CASSRLRDRGADTQYF
>TRBJ1-2|TRBV7-9
CASSSGTGGTF
>TRBJ1-2|TRBV6-5
CASSPGQALYGYTF